The present T cell receptor (beta chain) was sequenced within a study of T cell responses to AZD1222 COVID-19 vaccine. Generated by immunoSEQ multiplex PCR, the TCRdb table keeps only in-frame clones and is missing some. The sample records about 150,000 clones, under 95% being singletons. This CDR3 has 17 residues. The input for sequencing was peripheral blood, taken on day 0 of AZD1222 vaccination. The TCR was taken from an adult in good health. The chain is built from TRBV21-1 and TRBJ1-6; the D segment call TRBD1 is taken from the table without a DNA check. TRBV21-1 is flagged as a pseudogene. The CDR3 sequence is CASSNSRLTGPNSPLHF. DNA for the CDR3: TGTGCCAGCAGCAATAGCCGCTTAACAGGCCCAAATTCACCCCTCCACTTT.